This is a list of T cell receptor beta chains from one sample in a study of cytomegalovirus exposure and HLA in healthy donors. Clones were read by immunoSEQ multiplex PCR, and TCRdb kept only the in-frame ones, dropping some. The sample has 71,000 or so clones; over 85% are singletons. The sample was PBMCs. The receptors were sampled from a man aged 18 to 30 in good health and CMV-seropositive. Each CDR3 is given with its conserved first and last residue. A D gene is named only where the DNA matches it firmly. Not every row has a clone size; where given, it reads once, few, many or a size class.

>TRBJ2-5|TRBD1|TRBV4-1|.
TGCGCCAGCAGCCAGACAGGGGGCGAGACCCAGTACTTC
CASSQTGGETQYF
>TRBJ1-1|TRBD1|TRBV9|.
TGTGCCAGCGGCGGGACAGGGATTAGGAACACTGAAGCTTTCTTT
CASGGTGIRNTEAFF
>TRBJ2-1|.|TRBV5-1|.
TGCGCCAGCAGCCGGACATCCTCCTACAATGAGCAGTTCTTC
CASSRTSSYNEQFF
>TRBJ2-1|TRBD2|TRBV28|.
TGTGCCAGCCTTCAACATTTAGCGGGATATAGGTACAATGAGCAGTTCTTC
CASLQHLAGYRYNEQFF
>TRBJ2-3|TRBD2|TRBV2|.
TGTGCCAGCAGCCCACCGGGACTAGCGTTAGATACGCAGTATTTT
CASSPPGLALDTQYF
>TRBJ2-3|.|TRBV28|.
TGTGCCAGCAGTCCTATGTCCGGTACGCAGTATTTT
CASSPMSGTQYF
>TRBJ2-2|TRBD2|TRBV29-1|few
TGCAGCGTTGAAACGAGGGGAGGGCCCCGGGGAGCTGTTTTT
CSVETRGGPRGAVF
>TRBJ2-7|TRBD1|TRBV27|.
TGTGCCAGCAGGGGCCGACAGGGATCCTACGAGCAGTACTTC
CASRGRQGSYEQYF
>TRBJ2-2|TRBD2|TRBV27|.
TGTGCCAGCAGTCTGGGGAGGGTTCGCACCGGGGAGCTGTTTTTT
CASSLGRVRTGELFF
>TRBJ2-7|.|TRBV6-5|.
TGTGCCAGTAGGGTGACAGAAACTTCCGAGCAGTACTTC
CASRVTETSEQYF
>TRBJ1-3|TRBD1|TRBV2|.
TGTGCCGGAAGGGGGCCGGGACCCTCTCCCTCTGGAAACACCATATATTTT
CAGRGPGPSPSGNTIYF
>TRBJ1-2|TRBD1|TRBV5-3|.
TGTGCCAGAAGCAGAATCATTCGGACAGGGTCCCCAAACTATGGCTACACCTTC
CARSRIIRTGSPNYGYTF
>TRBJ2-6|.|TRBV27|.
TGTGCCAGCAGTACAGACTCTGGGGCCAACGTCCTGACTTTC
CASSTDSGANVLTF
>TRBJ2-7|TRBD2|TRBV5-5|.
TGTGCCAGCAGCTTCAGCGGGAGTATCACCTACGAGCAGTACTTC
CASSFSGSITYEQYF
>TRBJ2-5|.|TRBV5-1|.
TGCGCCAGCAGCTTGGGATCGGGGTTAGGGGAGACCCAGTACTTC
CASSLGSGLGETQYF
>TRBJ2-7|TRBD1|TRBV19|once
TGTGCCAGTAGTATTGGCGTCCGGACAGGGGCGCGTCGGCAGTACTTC
CASSIGVRTGARRQYF
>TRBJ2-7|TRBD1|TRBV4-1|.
TGCGCCAGCAGCCAAGAGAGAGGACAGGTCCTAGGTACCGTACAATACTTC
CASSQERGQVLGTVQYF
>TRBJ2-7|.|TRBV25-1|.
TGTGCCAGCAGTGATCTTAAGCGAGGCGAGCAGTACTTC
CASSDLKRGEQYF
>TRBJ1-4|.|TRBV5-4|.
TGTGCCAGCAGCTTATCTGGTTTGGAGGAAAAACTGTTTTTT
CASSLSGLEEKLFF
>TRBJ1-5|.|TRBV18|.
TGTGCCAGCTCACCAAAAAGGGGCGATAATCAGCCCCAGCATTTT
CASSPKRGDNQPQHF
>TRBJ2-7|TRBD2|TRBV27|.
TGTGCCACCCGGGAACTAGCGGAAGACTCCTACGAGCAGTACTTC
CATRELAEDSYEQYF
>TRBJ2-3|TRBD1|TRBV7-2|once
TGTGCCAGCCCGTACCGGGACAGGGGGGAAGATACGCAGTATTTT
CASPYRDRGEDTQYF
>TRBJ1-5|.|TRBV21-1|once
TGTGTCGCTACCGCGCCCCAGCATTTT
CVATAPQHF
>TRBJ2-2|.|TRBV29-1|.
TGCAGCGTTGGAGGAGGCAACACCGGGGAGCTGTTTTTT
CSVGGGNTGELFF
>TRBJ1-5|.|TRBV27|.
TGTGCCAGCAGTTTATATGGATTTCGGGACATGGGCCGAAATCAGCCCCAGCATTTT
CASSLYGFRDMGRNQPQHF
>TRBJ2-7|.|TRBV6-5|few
TGTGCCAGCACCTACGACAGTAGCTCCTACGAGCAGTACTTC
CASTYDSSSYEQYF